The 14 T cell receptor beta chains given below trace back to one sample, sequenced in a study of regulatory T cells in long-lasting Graves disease. Library construction for TCR beta used iRepertoire HTBI primers and Arm-PCR of CDR3 regions. TCRdb itself ran the multiplex PCR reads through MiXCR, one entry per CDR3 protein. The top ten clones hold around 30% of a sample with 390,000 or so distinct CDR3 sequences, 20% to 25% of them seen once. Stated time point: persistent/refractory GD, antithyroid drugs over 5 years with positive TRAb. With RNA extracted from PBMCs as input, the TCR library was made. Sequenced here: peripheral blood mononuclear cells (PBMCs), sampled when the disease was refractory, from a patient treated with antithyroid drugs. These receptors originate from a woman between 40 and 50 years old with Graves disease.

V gene TRBV13 combines with J gene TRBJ2-7; tentative D call: TRBD2 (6 bases). V was cut by 3 bases and J by 3 bases, with 12 bases left in between. The CDR3 runs 14 residues. Germline V gene sequence: CDR1 PRHDT, CDR2 FYEKMQ (reference sequence). The CDR3 sequence is CASSFSLGGYEQYF. CDR3 nucleotides: TGTGCCAGCAGCTTCTCTCTGGGGGGCTACGAGCAGTACTTC. The whole variable domain, remainder taken from reference TRBV13 and TRBJ2-7, is AAGVIQSPRHLIKEKRETATLKCYPIPRHDTVYWYQQGPGQDPQFLISFYEKMQSDKGSIPDRFSAQQFSDYHSELNMSSLELGDSALYFCASSFSLGGYEQYFGPGTRLTVT.

This clonotype was recorded at least ten times. The V and J genes are TRBV2 and TRBJ2-7, with a tentative D call TRBD1 (6 bases). The CDR3 length is 14 residues. V lost 7 bases and J lost 0, with 13 bases in between. Germline loops: CDR1 SNHLY, CDR2 FYNNEI. CDR3 DNA sequence: TGTGCCAGCAAGGAACAGGGACACTCCTACGAGCAGTACTTC. Translating it yields CASKEQGHSYEQYF.

At least ten counts were recorded for this clonotype. This chain joins TRBV11-2 and TRBJ2-7; 7 bases align to TRBD1. The CDR3 is made up of 15 amino acids. The germline V gene has CDR1 SGHAT and CDR2 FQNNGV. V lost 4 bases and J lost 1; bases outside the gene matches: 7. The CDR3 is CASSSKQGISYEQYF. CDR3 nucleotides: TGTGCCAGCAGCTCCAAACAGGGGATATCCTACGAGCAGTACTTC.

This clonotype was seen ten or more times. This chain uses TRBV2 with TRBJ1-1; no reliable D call. Germline CDR1 reads SNHLY; CDR2 reads FYNNEI. V lost 7 bases, J lost 2 bases, and 11 bases lay in between. CDR3 size: 13 residues. CDR3 amino acids: CASKGRPNTEAFF. The CDR3 nucleotides read TGTGCCAGCAAGGGCAGACCCAACACTGAAGCTTTCTTT.

Comment on this clonotype: Possible read error: a much larger clone is one base away. Likely a read error: the CDR3 ends without its conserved phenylalanine or tryptophan. The chain is built from TRBV7-9 and TRBJ2-5; TRBD2 might be the D (5 bases). The V end lost 3 bases, the J end lost 3 bases, and 8 bases lay between the germline ends. Germline values: CDR1 SEHNR, CDR2 FQNEAQ (reference sequence). This CDR3 contains 13 residues. Here the CDR3 DNA reads TGTGCCAGCAGCTTGAGCGGTGAAGAGACCCAGTACCTC. Translated, it gives CASSLSGEETQYL.

The chain uses TRBV18 and TRBJ1-1; D gene unclear. CDR3 length equals 15 residues. Trimming cost V 3 bases and J 1 base, with 12 bases left between them. CDR1 and CDR2 (germline): KGHSH, LQKENI. In DNA, the CDR3 is TGTGCCAGCTCACCCTTAGACATCCCGAACACTGAAGCTTTCTTT. Its protein product is CASSPLDIPNTEAFF.

The V and J genes are TRBV28 and TRBJ1-2; D uncertain. With 7 bases removed from V and 3 bases from J, the gap between germline ends came to 9 bases. CDR1 MDHEN and CDR2 SYDVKM come from the germline V gene. The CDR3 runs 12 residues. This CDR3 reads CASNSPYYGYTF. CDR3 nucleotides: TGTGCCAGCAATAGCCCTTACTATGGCTACACCTTC.

This sequence joins TRBV5-1 and TRBJ2-7; D may correspond to TRBD1 or TRBD2 (6 bases each). Germline loops: CDR1 SGHRS, CDR2 YFSETQ. The V gene lost 5 bases and the J gene lost 3 bases, with 18 bases spanning the gap. This CDR3 is built from 15 residues. Here the CDR3 reads CASSWGAGGDYEQYF. The CDR3 DNA follows: TGCGCCAGCAGTTGGGGGGCTGGGGGAGACTACGAGCAGTACTTC.

This clonotype was detected only a few times. This chain connects TRBV10-3 to TRBJ2-6, with 8 bases matching TRBD2. Germline V gene sequence: CDR1 ENHRY, CDR2 SYGVKD. V trimming: 11 bases; J trimming: 2 bases; junction bases outside the gene matches: 8. CDR3 length: 15 residues. CDR3 residues: CAVKQRETGANVLTF. The CDR3 DNA reads TGTGCCGTCAAACAGCGGGAGACTGGGGCCAACGTCCTGACTTTC.

This clonotype has more than one count but fewer than ten. The genes are TRBV28 and TRBJ1-4; the match to TRBD1 covers 7 bases. V was pared by 5 bases and J by 6 bases, with 6 bases of the junction left unmatched. Germline lookup yields CDR1 MDHEN and CDR2 SYDVKM. CDR3 length equals 14 residues. The CDR3 bases are TGTGCCAGCAGTCCGGGACAGTCACATGAAAAACTGTTTTTT. Translated, it gives CASSPGQSHEKLFF.

This clonotype was seen repeatedly, ten times or more. The chain couples TRBV7-9 to TRBJ1-5, with D unclear. Trimming took off 3 bases at V and 3 bases at J, with 12 bases between the two ends. The CDR3 totals 15 residues. Germline V CDR1 and CDR2: SEHNR, FQNEAQ (reference sequence). CDR3 in amino acids: CASSLGYGPNQPQHF. DNA for the CDR3: TGTGCCAGCAGCTTGGGTTACGGACCCAATCAGCCCCAGCATTTT.

The rearrangement links TRBV6-1 to TRBJ2-5, with D possibly matching TRBD1 (5 bases). The CDR3 consists of 13 residues. V lost 10 bases and J 5 bases, leaving 17 bases between the germline ends. The germline CDR1 and CDR2 sequences are MNHNS and SASEGT. CDR3 sequence: CATMMAGLETQYF. For the CDR3, the DNA is TGTGCCACCATGATGGCAGGGTTGGAGACCCAGTACTTC.

The V gene is TRBV10-3, the J gene TRBJ1-2, with D uncertain. The CDR3 has 13 amino acids. With 10 bases removed from V and 2 bases from J, the gap between germline ends came to 14 bases. Germline CDR1 is ENHRY and CDR2 is SYGVKD. CDR3 protein: CATALEENYGYTF. Written as DNA, the CDR3 is TGTGCCACCGCCCTTGAGGAAAACTATGGCTACACCTTC.

This clonotype was counted at least ten times. This sequence joins TRBV29-1 and TRBJ1-1; 7 bases fit TRBD1. The CDR3 contains 15 residues. V lost 3 bases to trimming and J lost 3 bases; unmatched junction nucleotides: 10. CDR1 is SQVTM, CDR2 ANQGSEA, per germline. The CDR3 spells CSVDGDRRIYTEAFF. CDR3 coding DNA: TGCAGCGTTGATGGGGACAGACGAATTTACACTGAAGCTTTCTTT.